A selection of T cell receptor beta chains follows, all from one sample in a study of T cells in tumors after PD-1 blockade. The repertoire was sequenced with immunoSEQ multiplex PCR; TCRdb's copy has only in-frame clones and lacks some. Of 45,000 to 60,000 clones listed, roughly 84% are singletons. Source: PBMCs, taken before anti-PD-1 therapy. The receptors come from a human donor with advanced basal cell or squamous cell carcinoma (not recorded which). The CDR3 runs from the conserved cysteine through the conserved F or W. A D gene is named only where the DNA matches it firmly. For some rows the clone size is stated as once, few or many, or as a class when expanded; others skip it.

j_call clone_size v_call d_call cdr3_aa cdr3_nt
TRBJ2-5 . TRBV5-6 TRBD2 CASSLSGTSGETQYF TGTGCCAGCAGCTTGTCCGGGACTAGTGGGGAGACCCAGTACTTC
TRBJ2-2 . TRBV18 TRBD1 CASSRRTRQGAAGELFF TGTGCCAGCTCACGGCGCACTCGACAGGGGGCGGCCGGGGAGCTGTTTTTT
TRBJ1-3 . TRBV6-5 TRBD1 CASSYGETGGENTIYF TGTGCCAGCAGTTACGGGGAGACAGGGGGCGAAAACACCATATATTTT
TRBJ1-2 . TRBV10-1 TRBD1 CASSGSGQSIDTYGYTF TGCGCCAGCAGTGGATCGGGACAGAGCATTGATACCTATGGCTACACCTTC
TRBJ2-7 . TRBV5-1 TRBD1 CASSLGTGDLYEQYF TGCGCCAGCAGCTTGGGGACAGGGGATCTTTACGAGCAGTACTTC
TRBJ1-2 . TRBV7-2 . CASSLGAGDYGYTF TGTGCCAGCAGCTTAGGGGCAGGGGACTATGGCTACACCTTC
TRBJ2-7 . TRBV7-8 . CASSQGFAYEQYF TGTGCCAGCAGTCAGGGTTTCGCCTACGAGCAGTACTTC
TRBJ1-1 once TRBV28 . CASRDQTVNTEAFF TGTGCCAGCAGGGACCAGACCGTGAACACTGAAGCTTTCTTT
TRBJ1-1 few TRBV10-3 . CAIRTTGDNTEAFF TGTGCCATCAGAACTACTGGAGATAACACTGAAGCTTTCTTT
TRBJ2-7 . TRBV6-5 . CASSYSLWGSLREQYF TGTGCCAGCAGTTACTCGCTTTGGGGTTCCCTCCGCGAGCAGTACTTC
TRBJ2-7 . TRBV29-1 . CSVAGTSYEQYF TGCAGCGTTGCCGGGACATCCTACGAGCAGTACTTC
TRBJ2-5 . TRBV19 . CASRGRQETQYF TGTGCCAGCCGGGGGCGCCAAGAGACCCAGTACTTC
TRBJ2-7 few TRBV10-3 TRBD2 CATREGSLEQYF TGTGCCACCCGGGAGGGTTCTTTAGAGCAGTACTTC
TRBJ2-1 once TRBV5-1 . CASSLDSSGGNEQFF TGCGCCAGCAGCTTGGACAGTTCTGGGGGTAATGAGCAGTTCTTC
TRBJ2-2 . TRBV9 . CASSVDVGELFF TGTGCCAGCAGCGTAGATGTCGGGGAGCTGTTTTTT
TRBJ2-5 few TRBV5-1 . CASSRDTSQETQYF TGCGCCAGCAGCCGGGACACCTCCCAAGAGACCCAGTACTTC
TRBJ2-7 . TRBV6-5 TRBD2 CASSRGLAGYEQYF TGTGCCAGCAGTAGGGGACTAGCGGGCTACGAGCAGTACTTC
TRBJ2-1 once TRBV19 . CASSIGTSSYNEQFF TGTGCCAGTAGTATTGGAACAAGCTCCTACAATGAGCAGTTCTTC
TRBJ2-3 . TRBV24-1 . CATKGRGTTDTQYF TGTGCCACCAAAGGCCGGGGGACCACAGATACGCAGTATTTT
TRBJ2-3 once TRBV7-9 . CASSPWGDSTDTQYF TGTGCCAGCAGCCCCTGGGGGGACTCAACAGATACGCAGTATTTT
TRBJ2-2 . TRBV3-1/TRBV3-2 . CASSPNPQVDTGELFF TGTGCCAGCAGCCCCAATCCCCAAGTGGACACCGGGGAGCTGTTTTTT
TRBJ2-7 once TRBV9 TRBD2 CASSLTGGTSPVEQYF TGTGCCAGCAGCTTGACGGGGGGGACTAGCCCAGTCGAGCAGTACTTC
TRBJ2-7 once TRBV27 . CASSSPKGNPRYEQYF TGTGCCAGCAGTTCCCCAAAGGGGAATCCCCGCTACGAGCAGTACTTC
TRBJ2-5 . TRBV28 TRBD1 CASTPMTGVETQYF TGTGCCAGCACCCCCATGACAGGGGTAGAGACCCAGTACTTC
TRBJ2-3 . TRBV7-9 . CASSAGGSTDTQYF TGTGCCAGCAGCGCTGGAGGGAGCACAGATACGCAGTATTTT
TRBJ2-1 . TRBV6-2/TRBV6-3 TRBD2 CASSFWGTSGVNEQFF TGTGCCAGCAGTTTCTGGGGGACTAGCGGGGTGAATGAGCAGTTCTTC
TRBJ1-6 . TRBV20-1 TRBD1 CSASGDRAFNSPLHF TGCAGTGCTAGTGGGGACAGGGCCTTTAATTCACCCCTCCACTTT
TRBJ2-2 once TRBV7-7 TRBD2 CASSLASGGNTGELFF TGTGCCAGCAGCTTAGCTAGCGGGGGGAACACCGGGGAGCTGTTTTTT
TRBJ2-3 . TRBV28 . CASSLTGSPSEDTQYF TGTGCCAGCAGTTTAACGGGCAGCCCCTCGGAAGATACGCAGTATTTT